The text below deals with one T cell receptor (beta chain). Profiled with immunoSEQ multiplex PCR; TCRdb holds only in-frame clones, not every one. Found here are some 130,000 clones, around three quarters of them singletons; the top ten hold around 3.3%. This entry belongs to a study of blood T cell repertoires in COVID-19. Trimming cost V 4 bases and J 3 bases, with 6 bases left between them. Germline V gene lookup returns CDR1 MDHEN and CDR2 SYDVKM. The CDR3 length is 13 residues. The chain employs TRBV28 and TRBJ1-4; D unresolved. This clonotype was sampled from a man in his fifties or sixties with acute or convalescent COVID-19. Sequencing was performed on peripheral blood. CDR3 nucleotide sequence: TGTGCCAGCAGTTCAGTGGCTAATGAAAAACTGTTTTTT. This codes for CASSSVANEKLFF.